The 30 T cell receptor beta chains below were found in one sample sequenced in a study of technical replicates of blood from a few donors. Sequenced by immunoSEQ multiplex PCR; TCRdb stores in-frame clones only, minus some. This table holds roughly 97,000 clones, 96% found once. The sample comprised T cells isolated from PBMCs. These receptors came from a human donor in good health.

V is TRBV5-5 and J is TRBJ2-7, with TRBD1 matching 7 bases. V gave up 5 bases and J gave up 4 bases; unmatched junction bases: 6. This CDR3 is built from 13 residues. CDR1 and CDR2 (germline): SGHKS, YYEKEE (reference sequence). CDR3 loop: CASRPGQSYEQYF. In DNA form, the CDR3 reads TGTGCCAGCAGACCGGGACAGTCTTACGAGCAGTACTTC.

This chain joins TRBV13 and TRBJ2-1; D may be TRBD2 (5 bases). This CDR3 is 18 amino acids long. Germline loops: CDR1 PRHDT, CDR2 FYEKMQ (reference sequence). Trimming removed 0 bases at V and 0 bases at J, with 15 bases between. CDR3 coding DNA: TGTGCCAGCAGCTTAGGCCTTGAGGGAGTGGGCTCCTACAATGAGCAGTTCTTC. Its protein is CASSLGLEGVGSYNEQFF.

The CDR3 here is CASSLAGVSTDTQYF. CDR3 in DNA: TGTGCCAGCAGCCTAGCGGGAGTGAGCACAGATACGCAGTATTTT. This chain uses TRBV14 with TRBJ2-3, with 9 bases lining up with TRBD2. The CDR3 extends over 15 amino acids. J lost 0 bases, V lost 4 bases, and 2 bases had no gene match. Germline loops: CDR1 SGHDN, CDR2 FVKESK.

This chain uses TRBV7-9 with TRBJ1-2; possibly TRBD1 for D (6 bases). Deletions cut 5 bases from V and 0 bases from J, with 19 bases between. This CDR3 is built from 17 residues. Germline V gene data show CDR1 as SEHNR and CDR2 as FQNEAQ (reference sequence). The CDR3 DNA sequence: TGTGCCAGCAGCCTCGATCTCTGGGACAACGCTAACTATGGCTACACCTTC. It translates to CASSLDLWDNANYGYTF.

The DNA of the CDR3 is TGTGCCAGCAGCCTGGCGCGGCAGGGGTATCAGCCCCAGCATTTT. It is translated as CASSLARQGYQPQHF. The rearrangement joins TRBV5-6 to TRBJ1-5; tentatively, D is TRBD1 (6 bases). The CDR3 is 15 residues long. CDR1 and CDR2 (germline): SGHDT, YYEEEE. Trimming cost V 4 bases and J 5 bases, with 16 bases left between them.

The chain employs TRBV25-1 and TRBJ1-4; D not resolved. This CDR3 spans 13 amino acids. The germline gives CDR1 MGHDK, CDR2 SYGVNS. V shed 4 bases and J shed 4 bases, with 7 bases lying between them. CDR3 DNA sequence: TGTGCCAGCAGTGCTAATGGTAATGAAAAACTGTTTTTT. Translation gives CASSANGNEKLFF.

A few counts support this clone. The chain combines TRBV5-5 with TRBJ2-3, with D possibly matching TRBD1 (5 bases). Looked up from germline, CDR1 is SGHKS and CDR2 is YYEKEE (reference sequence). This CDR3 spans 16 amino acids. V was cut by 2 bases and J by 2 bases, with 15 bases left in between. CDR3 in DNA: TGTGCCAGCAGCTTTAGGGTAGGGGATCTCACAGATACGCAGTATTTT. Its translation is CASSFRVGDLTDTQYF.

The chain employs TRBV9 and TRBJ2-1; TRBD2 agrees at 8 bases. V was clipped by 0 bases and J by 8 bases; unmatched bases: 10. Germline V CDR1 and CDR2: SGDLS, YYNGEE. This CDR3 comprises 16 residues. The CDR3 nucleotides are TGTGCCAGCAGCGTAGGTTTAGCGGGACTGTGGGATGAGCAGTTCTTC. As protein: CASSVGLAGLWDEQFF.

The chain joins TRBV5-1 to TRBJ1-2, with 9 bases matching TRBD1. Looked up from germline, CDR1 is SGHRS and CDR2 is YFSETQ. This CDR3 spans 15 amino acids. Trimming removed 2 bases from V and 2 bases from J; junction bases left unmatched: 4. Here the CDR3 DNA reads TGCGCCAGCAGCTTAGGCACAGGGGGCAACTATGGCTACACCTTC. It specifies CASSLGTGGNYGYTF.

The rearrangement uses TRBV5-8 and TRBJ2-3, with TRBD2 identical over 8 bases. Trimming cost V 0 bases and J 3 bases; bases outside gene matches: 12. CDR1 and CDR2 (germline): SGHTS, YDEGEE. The CDR3 is 18 residues long. CDR3 coding DNA: TGTGCCAGCAGCTTGGGGGTAGCGGGATCGAGTGGTACAGATACGCAGTATTTT. Protein sequence: CASSLGVAGSSGTDTQYF.

This clone was seen only once. This sequence joins TRBV6-4 and TRBJ2-1, with D perhaps matching TRBD2 (6 bases). V lost 5 bases to trimming and J lost 4 bases, with 12 bases between them. The CDR3 consists of 14 residues. Looked up from germline, CDR1 is MRHNA and CDR2 is SNTAGT. For the CDR3, the DNA is TGTGCCAGCAGTAAACTAGCCCAATACAATGAGCAGTTCTTC. Its translation is CASSKLAQYNEQFF.

The J gene is TRBJ2-4, the V gene TRBV5-1; perhaps TRBD2 as D (6 bases). V was clipped by 3 bases and J by 0 bases, with 13 bases between them. There are 16 residues in the CDR3. The germline V gene encodes CDR1 SGHRS and CDR2 YFSETQ. CDR3 loop: CASSSLGGLAKNIQYF. The CDR3 coding sequence is TGCGCCAGCAGCTCGCTCGGAGGGCTAGCCAAAAACATTCAGTACTTC.

The gene calls are TRBV6-1 and TRBJ1-1; D not resolved. The CDR3 runs to 12 residues. The V and J ends lost 2 bases and 4 bases respectively, with 5 bases between them. Germline V gives CDR1 MNHNS, CDR2 SASEGT. Written as DNA, the CDR3 is TGTGCCAGCAGTGAACTCCGCACTGAAGCTTTCTTT. Its translation is CASSELRTEAFF.

This chain links TRBV14 with TRBJ2-7; D call uncertain. Trimming removed 0 bases from V and 7 bases from J, with 7 bases in between. Germline V CDR1 and CDR2: SGHDN, FVKESK. The CDR3 sequence is 12 residues long. CDR3 sequence: CASSQDDGEQYF. DNA of the CDR3: TGTGCCAGCAGCCAAGATGACGGGGAGCAGTACTTC. The full variable domain, its missing parts supplied by reference TRBV14 and TRBJ2-7, is EAGVTQFPSHSVIEKGQTVTLRCDPISGHDNLYWYRRVMGKEIKFLLHFVKESKQDESGMPNNRFLAERTGGTYSTLKVQPAELEDSGVYFCASSQDDGEQYFGPGTRLTVT.

J is TRBJ2-7 and V is TRBV20-1; a possible D gene is TRBD1 (6 bases). The length of the CDR3 is 11 residues. CDR1 is DFQATT, CDR2 SNEGSKA, per germline (reference sequence). The germline V and J ends were trimmed by 6 bases and 6 bases, with 12 bases remaining between them. CDR3 in amino acids: CSASTGAEQYF. The CDR3 bases are TGCAGTGCCTCGACAGGAGCCGAGCAGTACTTC.

The rearrangement uses TRBV5-1 and TRBJ2-3; maybe TRBD2 (5 bases). V shed 6 bases and J shed 0 bases, with 20 bases lying between them. Germline CDR1 and CDR2: SGHRS and YFSETQ. This CDR3 has 17 amino acids. The CDR3 DNA follows: TGCGCCAGCAAGTTAGATCCTAGCAGTTATAGCACAGATACGCAGTATTTT. Amino acids: CASKLDPSSYSTDTQYF.

The V and J genes are TRBV27 and TRBJ2-7; D ambiguous. The germline V gene has CDR1 MNHEY and CDR2 SMNVEV (reference sequence). This CDR3 is built from 13 residues. V gave up 5 bases and J gave up 4 bases, with 12 bases separating them. The CDR3 DNA is TGTGCCAGCAGTCGTACCTTAGCATACGAGCAGTACTTC. This codes for CASSRTLAYEQYF.

The chain combines TRBV7-6 with TRBJ2-1; 12 nucleotides agree with TRBD2. The CDR3 consists of 15 residues. V lost 5 bases, J lost 7 bases, and 6 bases stayed unmatched. Germline assignment: CDR1 SGHVS and CDR2 FNYEAQ. The CDR3 DNA reads TGTGCCAGCAGCACACTGACTAGCGGGAGAAATGAGCAGTTCTTC. Translating gives CASSTLTSGRNEQFF.

The V call is TRBV10-3, the J call TRBJ2-3; TRBD1 might be the D (6 bases). This CDR3 has 12 amino acids. The V end lost 6 bases, the J end lost 6 bases, and 10 bases lay between the germline ends. Germline CDR1 reads ENHRY; CDR2 reads SYGVKD. DNA for the CDR3: TGTGCCATCAGCAACAGGGAGGATACGCAGTATTTT. This sequence encodes CAISNREDTQYF.

This rearrangement joins TRBV11-3 to TRBJ2-7; 9 nucleotides line up with TRBD2. CDR3 length: 14 residues. The V gene end was trimmed by 3 bases and the J gene end by 2 bases; junction bases not matched to a gene: 2. CDR1 and CDR2 from the germline V gene are SGHNT and YENEEA. CDR3 coding DNA: TGTGCCAGCAGCTTTAGCGGGAGAGCCTACGAGCAGTACTTC. Translation: CASSFSGRAYEQYF.

The chain has TRBV16 and TRBJ2-7; D uncertain. This CDR3 has 15 amino acids. CDR1 and CDR2 (germline): KGHSY, FQNENV. Trimming took 4 bases from V and 2 from J, leaving 15 bases between them. The CDR3 region is CASSPVQNRAYEQYF. The DNA of the CDR3 is TGTGCCAGCAGCCCCGTACAGAACAGAGCCTACGAGCAGTACTTC.

The chain joins TRBV5-4 to TRBJ1-3; a weak D match, TRBD1 (6 bases). The CDR3 has 14 residues. CDR1 is SGHNT and CDR2 is YYREEE in the germline V gene (reference sequence). Trimming removed 3 bases from V and 7 bases from J, with 14 bases in between. CDR3 protein: CASSSRGGGNTIYF. In nucleotides, the CDR3 is TGTGCCAGCAGCTCCAGAGGGGGGGGGAACACCATATATTTT.

The chain carries TRBV7-6 and TRBJ2-7, with D tentatively TRBD2 (5 bases). In germline, CDR1 is SGHVS, CDR2 FNYEAQ. This CDR3 is built from 15 residues. V was clipped by 1 base and J by 0 bases, with 10 bases between them. The CDR3 loop is CASSLGVSVSYEQYF. DNA for the CDR3: TGTGCCAGCAGCTTAGGTGTTAGCGTCTCCTACGAGCAGTACTTC.

The chain is built from TRBV7-6 and TRBJ2-5; 11 bases are a match to TRBD2. This CDR3 is built from 20 residues. The V and J ends lost 2 bases and 3 bases, in that order; junction bases with no gene match: 17. Germline V gene data show CDR1 as SGHVS and CDR2 as FNYEAQ. The CDR3 is CASSLYSGRGPGFSKETQYF. CDR3 nucleotides: TGTGCCAGCAGCTTATATAGCGGGAGGGGCCCAGGGTTTTCGAAAGAGACCCAGTACTTC. Combining the CDR3 with reference TRBV7-6 and TRBJ2-5 gives the whole variable domain GAGVSQSPRYKVTKRGQDVALRCDPISGHVSLYWYRQALGQGPEFLTYFNYEAQQDKSGLPNDRFSAERPEGSISTLTIQRTEQRDSAMYRCASSLYSGRGPGFSKETQYFGPGTRLLVL.

V is TRBV29-1 and J is TRBJ2-7; the D gene is possibly TRBD2 (7 bases). The CDR3 runs 12 residues. Trimming took off 7 bases at V and 3 bases at J, with 13 bases between the two ends. Germline assignment: CDR1 SQVTM and CDR2 ANQGSEA. CDR3 in amino acids: CSAQGGGYEQYF. For the CDR3, the DNA is TGCAGCGCACAGGGAGGGGGCTACGAGCAGTACTTC.

The chain combines TRBV5-4 with TRBJ2-1; D gene uncertain. CDR1 and CDR2 (germline): SGHNT, YYREEE (reference sequence). The CDR3 is 12 amino acids. Between the trimmed V and J ends, which lost 6 bases and 9 bases, there was a span of 13 bases. As DNA, the CDR3 is TGTGCCAGCACGACTCCCTATACTGAGCAGTTCTTC. Amino acid sequence: CASTTPYTEQFF.

The V call is TRBV5-4, the J call TRBJ2-7; 11 bases map to TRBD2. Germline V gives CDR1 SGHNT, CDR2 YYREEE (reference sequence). The CDR3 has 16 amino acids. V gave up 3 bases and J gave up 3 bases; unmatched junction bases: 8. This CDR3 is CASSSEGLAAYYEQYF. The CDR3 DNA is TGTGCCAGCAGCTCGGAGGGACTAGCGGCTTACTACGAGCAGTACTTC.

This chain uses TRBV27 with TRBJ1-5; D is perhaps TRBD1 (5 bases). Germline CDR1 MNHEY, CDR2 SMNVEV (reference sequence). Trimming left V 7 bases short and J 4 bases short, with 17 bases between. The CDR3 contains 15 residues. The CDR3 DNA is TGTGCCAGCAACCCTGGACACGGACTAAATCAGCCCCAGCATTTT. Amino acids: CASNPGHGLNQPQHF.

V and J are TRBV27 and TRBJ2-1; tentatively, D is TRBD1 (5 bases). The CDR3 has 15 amino acids. Germline values: CDR1 MNHEY, CDR2 SMNVEV (reference sequence). The V gene lost 5 bases and the J gene lost 0 bases, with 11 bases spanning the gap. CDR3 loop: CASSVDKSSYNEQFF. For the CDR3, the DNA is TGTGCCAGCAGTGTGGACAAGAGCTCCTACAATGAGCAGTTCTTC.

CDR3 in amino acids: CACGRDRAYEQYF. CDR3 nucleotides: TGTGCCTGCGGCCGGGACAGGGCGTACGAGCAGTACTTC. The chain combines TRBV30 with TRBJ2-7; 9 nucleotides align to TRBD1. CDR1 and CDR2 from the germline V gene are GTSNPN and SVGIG (reference sequence). The ends lost 6 bases at V and 4 bases at J; junction bases unmatched: 7. The CDR3 length is 13 residues.